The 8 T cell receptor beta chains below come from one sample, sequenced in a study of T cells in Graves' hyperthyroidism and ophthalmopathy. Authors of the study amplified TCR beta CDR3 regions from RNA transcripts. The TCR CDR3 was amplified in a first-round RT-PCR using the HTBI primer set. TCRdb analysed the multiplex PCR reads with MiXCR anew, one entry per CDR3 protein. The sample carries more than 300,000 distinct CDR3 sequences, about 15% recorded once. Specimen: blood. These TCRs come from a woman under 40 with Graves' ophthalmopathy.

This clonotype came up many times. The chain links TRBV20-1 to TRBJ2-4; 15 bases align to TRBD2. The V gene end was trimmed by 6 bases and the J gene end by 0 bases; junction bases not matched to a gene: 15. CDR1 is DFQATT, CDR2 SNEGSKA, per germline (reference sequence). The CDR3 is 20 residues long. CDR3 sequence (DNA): TGCAGTGCCAGGGACAGGGGAGGGACTAGCGGGGGGCTAGCCAAAAACATTCAGTACTTC. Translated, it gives CSARDRGGTSGGLAKNIQYF.

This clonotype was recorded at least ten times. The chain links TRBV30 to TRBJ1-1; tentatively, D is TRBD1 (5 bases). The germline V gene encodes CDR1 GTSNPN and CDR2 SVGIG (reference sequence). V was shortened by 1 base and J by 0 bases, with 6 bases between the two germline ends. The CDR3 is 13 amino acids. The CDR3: CAWSAGMNTEAFF. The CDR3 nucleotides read TGTGCCTGGAGTGCAGGGATGAACACTGAAGCTTTCTTT.

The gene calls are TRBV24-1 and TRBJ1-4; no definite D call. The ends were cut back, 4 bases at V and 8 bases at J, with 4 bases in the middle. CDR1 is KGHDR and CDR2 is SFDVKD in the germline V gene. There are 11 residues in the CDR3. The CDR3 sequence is CATSEGEKLFF. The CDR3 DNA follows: TGTGCCACCAGTGAGGGCGAAAAACTGTTTTTT.

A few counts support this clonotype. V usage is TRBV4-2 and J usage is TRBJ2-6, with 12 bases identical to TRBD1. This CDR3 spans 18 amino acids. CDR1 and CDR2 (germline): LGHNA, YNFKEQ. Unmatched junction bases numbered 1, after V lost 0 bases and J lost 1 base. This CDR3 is CASSQEGQGASGANVLTF. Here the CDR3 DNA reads TGTGCCAGCAGCCAAGAGGGACAGGGGGCATCTGGGGCCAACGTCCTGACTTTC.

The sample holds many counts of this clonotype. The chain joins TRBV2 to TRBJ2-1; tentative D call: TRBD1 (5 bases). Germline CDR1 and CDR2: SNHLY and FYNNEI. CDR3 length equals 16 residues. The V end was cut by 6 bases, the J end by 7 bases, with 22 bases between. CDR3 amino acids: CASSPQRGSPSNEQFF. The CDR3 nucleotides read TGTGCCAGCAGCCCCCAAAGGGGCTCTCCTTCAAATGAGCAGTTCTTC.

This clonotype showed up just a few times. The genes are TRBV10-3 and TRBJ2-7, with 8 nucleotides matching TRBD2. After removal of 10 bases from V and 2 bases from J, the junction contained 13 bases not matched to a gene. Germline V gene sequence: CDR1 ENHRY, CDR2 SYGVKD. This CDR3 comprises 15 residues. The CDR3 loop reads CATRSPAGATYEQYF. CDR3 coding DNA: TGTGCCACCCGTAGTCCAGCGGGGGCCACCTACGAGCAGTACTTC.

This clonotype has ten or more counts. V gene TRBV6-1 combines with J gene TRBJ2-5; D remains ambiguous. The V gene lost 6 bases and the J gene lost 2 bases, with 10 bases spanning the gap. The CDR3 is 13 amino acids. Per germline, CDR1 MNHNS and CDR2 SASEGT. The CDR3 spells CASSPQNQETQYF. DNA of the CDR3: TGTGCCAGCAGCCCCCAAAATCAAGAGACCCAGTACTTC.

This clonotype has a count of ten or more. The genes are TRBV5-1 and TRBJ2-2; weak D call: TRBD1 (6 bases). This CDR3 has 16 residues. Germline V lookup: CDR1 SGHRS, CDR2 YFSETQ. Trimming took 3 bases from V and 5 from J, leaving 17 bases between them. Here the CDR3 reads CASSSSGGALTGELFF. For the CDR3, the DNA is TGCGCCAGCAGCTCGTCTGGGGGCGCATTAACCGGGGAGCTGTTTTTT.